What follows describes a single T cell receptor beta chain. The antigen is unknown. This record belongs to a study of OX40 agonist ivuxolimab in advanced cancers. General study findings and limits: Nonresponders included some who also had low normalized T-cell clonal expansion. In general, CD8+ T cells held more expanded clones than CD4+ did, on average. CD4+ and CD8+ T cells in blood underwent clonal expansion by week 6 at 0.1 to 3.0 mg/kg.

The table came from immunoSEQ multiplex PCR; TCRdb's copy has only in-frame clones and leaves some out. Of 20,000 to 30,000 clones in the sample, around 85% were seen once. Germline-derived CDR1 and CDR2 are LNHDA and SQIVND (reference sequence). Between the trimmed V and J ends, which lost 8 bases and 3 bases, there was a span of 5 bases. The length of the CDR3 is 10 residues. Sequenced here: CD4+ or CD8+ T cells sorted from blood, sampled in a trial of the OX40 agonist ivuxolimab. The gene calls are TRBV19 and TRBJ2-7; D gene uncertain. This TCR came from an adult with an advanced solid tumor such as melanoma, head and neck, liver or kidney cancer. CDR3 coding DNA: TGTGCCAGTGGGGACTACGAGCAGTACTTC. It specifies CASGDYEQYF.